This T cell receptor (beta chain) was sequenced in a study of T cell responses to AZD1222 COVID-19 vaccine (dated by TCRdb to about 2021). Broadly, across the study: AZD1222 recipients given second doses at about 4 weeks or at about 12 weeks were pooled, since spike-specific TCR depth and breadth were not found to differ between the two schedules. Trial participants were enrolled into age subgroups of 18-55, 56-69 and 70-plus years, which contained approximately 150, 28 and 58 TCR-sequenced participants, respectively. A total of approximately 240 trial participants underwent TCR sequencing, of whom 207 received two doses of AZD1222 and about 25 received two doses of the MenACWY control vaccine. Here is what the overall study found, with its caveats: Participants were mostly white British and included more females than males, and it was suggested by the authors that clonal diversity may have been underestimated. CD4 TCRs associated with the vaccine covered the entire spike protein, and the dominant responses were in regions 160-218 and 743-854. A significant rise in spike-specific TCR breadth and depth was observed after two AZD1222 doses relative to day 0 and relative to MenACWY recipients. In the small 56-69-year group, the increase in depth fell short of significance, most likely because of low power. Reportedly, close to half of the unique spike-specific TCRs recognized epitopes lying outside the regions that are mutated in the B.1.351 and B.1.1.7 variants. Because no day 14 peak-response samples were available, repertoires were characterized only after the peak T cell response. Only a handful of AZD1222 recipients were SARS-CoV-2 seropositive at baseline, limiting conclusions about previously exposed vaccinees.

The CDR3 regions of human TCRbeta chains were analyzed by immunosequencing. The original pipeline was this. TCRs in the repertoires were matched against a reference library of SARS-CoV-2-specific TCRs that had been generated with the MIRA antigen-specificity platform. Breadth was defined as the fraction of unique TCRs that were SARS-CoV-2-associated. Depth was defined as the fraction of total T cells that were SARS-CoV-2-associated. Using the MIRA data, each spike-specific TCR was mapped to the spike region that the TCR reacts to and placed in a CD4 or CD8 class. Log10-transformed breadth and depth values were compared by one-way ANOVA with Sidak's multiple comparisons tests. TCRdb obtained this table from immuneACCESS and retained in-frame rearrangements with V and J assigned. These tables miss some clones; where compared with another copy, unresolved V genes account for less than half of the shortfall, and the remainder is unexplained. V, J and clone size derive from that table, while D and trimming were established from the DNA sequence. The sample includes 65,000 to 100,000 clones, with 80% observed a single time. The top ten clonotypes cover around 20% of the sample.

The meaning of the sample's time point label: baseline before first vaccination. Vaccinee samples were obtained from the UK trials COV001 and COV002, which included a single-blind randomized controlled phase 2/3 trial of AZD1222 (ChAdOx1 nCoV-19) in healthy adults. For TCRbeta chain sequencing, PBMC samples were collected from trial participants at day 0 and at day 28 after the second dose. CDR1 and CDR2 (LGHDT, YNNKEL) derive from the germline V gene (reference sequence). V sheds 1 base and J sheds 7 bases, leaving 14 bases between their ends. Measured from the cysteine to the phenylalanine, the CDR3 is 14 residues long. Solely the CDR3 DNA is kept, with 42 bases framed from the first base. Worth noting for this clone: The antigen this receptor binds is unknown. No qualities accompany the bases; no much larger clone lies one base away.

Sequencing used peripheral blood, obtained on day 0 of AZD1222 vaccination. This receptor was taken from an adult in good health. The chain is made from TRBV3-1 (or the pseudogene TRBV3-2) and TRBJ2-7, with a weak D call of TRBD2 (5 bases match). The CDR3 in this case is CASSQVHGVGEQYF. The DNA sequence is as follows: TGTGCCAGCAGCCAAGTCCACGGGGTGGGGGAGCAGTACTTC.